What follows are 26 T cell receptor beta chains derived from one specimen sequenced in a study of siplizumab effects on memory and regulatory T cells. Generated by immunoSEQ multiplex PCR, the TCRdb table keeps only in-frame clones and is missing some. Of 85,000 to 95,000 clones in the sample, about 93% were seen once. Sequences were obtained from non-Treg CD4+ T cells sorted from blood. These receptors originate from a human donor in good health.

J is TRBJ1-5 and V is TRBV19, with D possibly TRBD1 on 6 matching bases. The CDR3 consists of 14 residues. V shed 4 bases and J shed 7 bases, with 14 bases lying between them. Germline CDR1 and CDR2: LNHDA and SQIVND (reference sequence). For the CDR3, the DNA is TGTGCCAGTAGTACACAGGGACGGGGACAGCCCCAGCATTTT. It is translated as CASSTQGRGQPQHF.

The chain has TRBV5-8 and TRBJ2-3; 13 bases are shared with TRBD2. Trimming removed 4 bases from V and 2 bases from J; junction bases left unmatched: 4. In germline, CDR1 is SGHTS, CDR2 YDEGEE. The CDR3 extends over 16 amino acids. CDR3 in amino acids: CASSLGTSGTTDTQYF. Here the CDR3 DNA reads TGTGCCAGCAGCCTGGGGACTAGCGGGACCACAGATACGCAGTATTTT. The full variable domain, its missing parts supplied by reference TRBV5-8 and TRBJ2-3, is EAGVTQSPTHLIKTRGQQATLRCSPISGHTSVYWYQQALGLGLQFLLWYDEGEERNRGNFPPRFSGRQFPNYSSELNVNALELEDSALYLCASSLGTSGTTDTQYFGPGTRLTVL.

The chain links TRBV18 to TRBJ1-6; TRBD1 aligns across 7 bases. Germline lookup yields CDR1 KGHSH and CDR2 LQKENI. This CDR3 is built from 16 residues. J was trimmed by 10 bases and V by 0 bases; bases with no gene match: 9. Here the CDR3 DNA reads TGTGCCAGCTCACCACCGAACAGGGGATCTTGGTCACCCCTCCACTTT. Residues: CASSPPNRGSWSPLHF.

The rearrangement joins TRBV2 to TRBJ2-2; 8 positions agree with TRBD1. The germline V gene encodes CDR1 SNHLY and CDR2 FYNNEI. CDR3 length: 13 amino acids. J lost 7 bases, V lost 6 bases, and 4 bases had no gene match. CDR3 amino acids: CASRQGAGGELFF. The CDR3 nucleotides are TGTGCCAGCAGGCAGGGGGCCGGCGGGGAGCTGTTTTTT.

This clone was detected a few times. This chain links TRBV7-9 with TRBJ2-3; unclear D gene. The CDR3 spans 14 residues. Deletions cut 5 bases from V and 6 bases from J, with 15 bases between. Germline loops: CDR1 SEHNR, CDR2 FQNEAQ (reference sequence). The CDR3 sequence is CASSTRVAWDTQYF. As DNA, the CDR3 is TGTGCCAGCAGCACCCGAGTAGCCTGGGATACGCAGTATTTT.

Here the CDR3 DNA reads TGTGCCAGCAGCCAAGACTGGGGGGTTGGGGAAAAACTGTTTTTT. This translates into CASSQDWGVGEKLFF. The J gene is TRBJ1-4, the V gene TRBV4-2; TRBD1 might be the D (5 bases). Germline V gives CDR1 LGHNA, CDR2 YNFKEQ. The CDR3 is made up of 15 amino acids. V lost 0 bases and J 8 bases, leaving 13 bases between the germline ends.

This clone was recorded only once. The chain is built from TRBV5-1 and TRBJ1-5; no definite D call. CDR1 SGHRS and CDR2 YFSETQ come from the germline V gene. V shed 4 bases and J shed 5 bases, with 16 bases lying between them. The length of the CDR3 is 15 residues. CDR3 loop: CASSVRSGFDQPQHF. For the CDR3, the DNA is TGCGCCAGCAGCGTACGCTCCGGATTTGATCAGCCCCAGCATTTT.

The V call is TRBV5-5, the J call TRBJ1-2; 7 nucleotides line up with TRBD1. Per the germline V gene, CDR1 is SGHKS and CDR2 is YYEKEE (reference sequence). The junction had 7 bases not matched to a gene; V was cut back by 2 bases and J by 0 bases. The CDR3 sequence is 16 residues long. For the CDR3, the DNA is TGTGCCAGCAGCTTTTCACAGGGGACAGCTAACTATGGCTACACCTTC. Translated, it gives CASSFSQGTANYGYTF.

Notes on this clone: The junction differs from germline at one of its ends, possibly a read error. V gene TRBV7-9 combines with J gene TRBJ2-5; D ambiguous. The CDR3 is 11 amino acids. CDR1 and CDR2 (germline): SEHNR, FQNEAQ (reference sequence). This CDR3 is CASSLESSQYF. The DNA of the CDR3 is TGTGCCAGCAGTTTAGAGTCCAGCCAGTACTTC. Filled out from reference TRBV7-9 and TRBJ2-5, the complete variable domain reads DTGVSQNPRHKITKRGQNVTFRCDPISEHNRLYWYRQTLGQGPEFLTYFQNEAQLEKSRLLSDRFSAERPKGSFSTLEIQRTEQGDSAMYLCASSLESSQYFGPGTRLLVL.

The chain is built from TRBV19 and TRBJ1-2; maybe TRBD1 (6 bases). The CDR3 totals 15 residues. V was clipped by 3 bases and J by 4 bases, with 15 bases between them. Germline CDR1 and CDR2: LNHDA and SQIVND (reference sequence). The CDR3, as DNA: TGTGCCAGTAGTATTCCCGGGGGGCTCGGCTATGGCTACACCTTC. Amino acids: CASSIPGGLGYGYTF.

V usage is TRBV30 and J usage is TRBJ1-5, with 9 bases aligning to TRBD1. The V segment lost 1 base and the J segment 3 bases; nucleotides outside the gene matches: 7. The CDR3 consists of 16 residues. Germline V gives CDR1 GTSNPN, CDR2 SVGIG (reference sequence). CDR3 in DNA: TGTGCCTGGAGTGCCTCTCGGACAGGGGACAATCAGCCCCAGCATTTT. It yields the protein CAWSASRTGDNQPQHF.

CDR3 amino acids: CSVEGPDRIGAFF. In nucleotides, the CDR3 is TGCAGCGTTGAGGGGCCAGACCGGATAGGGGCTTTCTTT. This chain connects TRBV29-1 to TRBJ1-1; TRBD1 might be the D (5 bases). CDR3 size: 13 residues. Trimming pared 3 bases from V and 11 bases from J, leaving 19 bases between. Per germline, CDR1 SQVTM and CDR2 ANQGSEA. The whole variable domain, remainder taken from reference TRBV29-1 and TRBJ1-1, is SAVISQKPSRDICQRGTSLTIQCQVDSQVTMMFWYRQQPGQSLTLIATANQGSEATYESGFVIDKFPISRPNLTFSTLTVSNMSPEDSSIYLCSVEGPDRIGAFFGQGTRLTVV.

This clone was observed a handful of times. This chain joins TRBV18 and TRBJ1-1; a weak D match, TRBD1 (6 bases). The CDR3 has 14 residues. In germline, CDR1 is KGHSH, CDR2 LQKENI. V was clipped by 8 bases and J by 5 bases, with 18 bases between them. The CDR3 DNA is TGTGCCAGCGTAGGTCAGGGGCGTGAGACTGAAGCTTTCTTT. It yields the protein CASVGQGRETEAFF.

The chain uses TRBV11-3 and TRBJ2-7; D call uncertain. The germline V and J ends were trimmed by 0 bases and 2 bases, with 8 bases remaining between them. Germline CDR1 is SGHNT and CDR2 is YENEEA. This CDR3 comprises 14 residues. The CDR3 protein is CASSLDRAAYEQYF. The CDR3 nucleotides are TGTGCCAGCAGCTTAGATCGGGCCGCCTACGAGCAGTACTTC.

The chain recombines TRBV30 with TRBJ1-2; no clear D gene. Germline V gene lookup returns CDR1 GTSNPN and CDR2 SVGIG (reference sequence). The CDR3 contains 12 residues. V lost 0 bases and J 7 bases, leaving 9 bases between the germline ends. CDR3 in DNA: TGTGCCTGGAGTGTATTGGGGTTTGGCTACACCTTC. Translated, it gives CAWSVLGFGYTF.

The count of this clone is one. V gene TRBV4-1 combines with J gene TRBJ2-1; 10 nucleotides line up with TRBD1. Trimming cost V 1 base and J 6 bases; bases outside gene matches: 0. The CDR3 has 14 residues. Germline V gene sequence: CDR1 MGHRA, CDR2 YSYEKL. CDR3 sequence: CASSQGTGGNEQFF. The CDR3 region has the DNA TGCGCCAGCAGCCAAGGGACAGGGGGCAATGAGCAGTTCTTC.

The chain recombines TRBV18 with TRBJ1-2; TRBD1 matches 8 bases. V lost 4 bases and J lost 7; bases outside the gene matches: 5. CDR1 KGHSH and CDR2 LQKENI come from the germline V gene. CDR3 length equals 13 residues. CDR3 sequence (DNA): TGTGCCAGCTCACTGGACAGGGAAGGTGGCTACACCTTC. This codes for CASSLDREGGYTF.

V gene TRBV19 combines with J gene TRBJ2-7, with a possible D match to TRBD2 (5 bases). CDR1 LNHDA and CDR2 SQIVND come from the germline V gene (reference sequence). V lost 3 bases, J lost 2 bases, and 14 bases lay in between. The length of the CDR3 is 15 residues. The CDR3 region has the DNA TGTGCCAGTAGTATGTCCGGGGTGTGGACCTACGAGCAGTACTTC. Amino acids: CASSMSGVWTYEQYF.

The chain is built from TRBV10-3 and TRBJ2-2; 7 nucleotides line up with TRBD1. The V and J ends lost 0 bases and 4 bases, in that order; junction bases with no gene match: 5. Germline-derived CDR1 and CDR2 are ENHRY and SYGVKD. The CDR3 runs to 16 residues. Here the CDR3 reads CAISESLTGATGELFF. CDR3 nucleotide sequence: TGTGCCATCAGTGAGTCTCTAACAGGGGCCACCGGGGAGCTGTTTTTT.

The chain carries TRBV6-1 and TRBJ2-2; D remains unclear. V was clipped by 2 bases and J by 1 base, with 5 bases between them. Germline V lookup: CDR1 MNHNS, CDR2 SASEGT. The CDR3 spans 14 residues. Here the CDR3 DNA reads TGTGCCAGCAGTGAAAGTGGGAACACCGGGGAGCTGTTTTTT. Translated: CASSESGNTGELFF.

The gene calls are TRBV13 and TRBJ2-5; D may be TRBD2 (5 bases). Germline values: CDR1 PRHDT, CDR2 FYEKMQ (reference sequence). The ends were cut back, 8 bases at V and 4 bases at J, with 14 bases in the middle. CDR3 length: 13 residues. In DNA form, the CDR3 reads TGTGCCAGCTCTTTTACTAGAGGAGAGACCCAGTACTTC. It specifies CASSFTRGETQYF.

With respect to this clone: At one of its ends the junction is not consistent with the germline gene, which may arise from a read error. The V and J genes are TRBV23-1 and TRBJ1-2; TRBD1 aligns across 9 bases. TRBV23-1 counts as an open reading frame of uncertain function. The CDR3 covers 15 residues. CDR3 protein: CASTRNRDRVDGHTF. In DNA form, the CDR3 reads TGCGCCAGCACTCGAAATAGGGACAGGGTTGATGGCCACACCTTC.

This rearrangement joins TRBV28 to TRBJ2-7; D call uncertain. This CDR3 has 13 residues. V was shortened by 6 bases and J by 2 bases, with 11 bases between the two germline ends. The germline V gene has CDR1 MDHEN and CDR2 SYDVKM. CDR3 coding DNA: TGTGCCAGCAGCCGTTCGGGCCCCTACGAGCAGTACTTC. The encoded protein is CASSRSGPYEQYF.

The rearrangement joins TRBV30 to TRBJ2-1; a possible D gene is TRBD1 (5 bases). This CDR3 region has 15 residues. Looked up from germline, CDR1 is GTSNPN and CDR2 is SVGIG (reference sequence). V lost 1 base and J lost 10, with 20 bases in between. CDR3 nucleotides: TGTGCCTGGAGTGCAGGGTTGGGGCATCCGGAGGAGCAGTTCTTC. Residues: CAWSAGLGHPEEQFF.

The chain is built from TRBV4-2 and TRBJ2-7; 8 bases align to TRBD2. The CDR3 runs to 15 residues. Germline V gives CDR1 LGHNA, CDR2 YNFKEQ. The V gene end was trimmed by 2 bases and the J gene end by 7 bases; junction bases not matched to a gene: 10. The CDR3 DNA is TGTGCCAGCAGCCAATGGCCAGCGGGGGCGGGGGAGCAGTACTTC. This sequence encodes CASSQWPAGAGEQYF.

The gene calls are TRBV5-4 and TRBJ1-1; D is undetermined. CDR1 and CDR2 (germline): SGHNT, YYREEE (reference sequence). Between the trimmed V and J ends, which lost 2 bases and 5 bases, there was a span of 13 bases. The CDR3 consists of 14 residues. The chain's CDR3 is CASSLYRVDTEAFF. CDR3 DNA sequence: TGTGCCAGCAGCTTATATAGGGTGGATACTGAAGCTTTCTTT.